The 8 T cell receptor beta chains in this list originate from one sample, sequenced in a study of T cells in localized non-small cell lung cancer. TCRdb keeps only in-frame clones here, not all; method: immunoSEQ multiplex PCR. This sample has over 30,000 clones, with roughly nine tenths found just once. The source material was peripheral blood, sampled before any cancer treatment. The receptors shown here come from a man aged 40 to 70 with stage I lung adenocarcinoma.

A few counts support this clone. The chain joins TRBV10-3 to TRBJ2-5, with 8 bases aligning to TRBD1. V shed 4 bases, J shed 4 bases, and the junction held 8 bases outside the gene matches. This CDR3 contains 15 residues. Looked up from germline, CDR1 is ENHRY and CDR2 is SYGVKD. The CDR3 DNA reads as TGTGCCATCAGTGCCGGACAGGGCGGAAGAGAGACCCAGTACTTC. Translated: CAISAGQGGRETQYF.

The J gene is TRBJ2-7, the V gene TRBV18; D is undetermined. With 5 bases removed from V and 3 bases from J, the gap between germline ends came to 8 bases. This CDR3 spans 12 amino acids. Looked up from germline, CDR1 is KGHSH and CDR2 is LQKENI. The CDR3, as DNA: TGTGCCAGCTCATCGAACAGCTACGAGCAGTACTTC. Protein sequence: CASSSNSYEQYF.

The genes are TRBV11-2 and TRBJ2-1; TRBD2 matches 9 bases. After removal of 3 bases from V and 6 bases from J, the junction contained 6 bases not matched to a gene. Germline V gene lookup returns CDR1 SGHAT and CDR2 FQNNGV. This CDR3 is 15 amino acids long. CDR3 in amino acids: CASSLSSGAFNEQFF. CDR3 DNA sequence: TGTGCCAGCAGCTTGTCTAGCGGGGCCTTCAATGAGCAGTTCTTC.

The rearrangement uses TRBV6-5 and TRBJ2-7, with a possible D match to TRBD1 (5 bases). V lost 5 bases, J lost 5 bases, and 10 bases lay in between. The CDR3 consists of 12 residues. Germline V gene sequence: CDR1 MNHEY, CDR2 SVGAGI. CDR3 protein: CASSRQGNEQYF. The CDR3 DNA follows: TGTGCCAGCAGTCGGCAGGGTAACGAGCAGTACTTC.

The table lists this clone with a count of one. The CDR3 loop reads CATSRDRRSGYTF. The CDR3 DNA sequence: TGTGCCACCAGCAGAGATAGGCGCAGTGGCTACACCTTC. V and J are TRBV15 and TRBJ1-2; D unresolved. The CDR3 loop spans 13 amino acids. With 0 bases removed from V and 7 bases from J, the gap between germline ends came to 9 bases. The germline CDR1 and CDR2 sequences are LNHNV and YYDKDF (reference sequence).

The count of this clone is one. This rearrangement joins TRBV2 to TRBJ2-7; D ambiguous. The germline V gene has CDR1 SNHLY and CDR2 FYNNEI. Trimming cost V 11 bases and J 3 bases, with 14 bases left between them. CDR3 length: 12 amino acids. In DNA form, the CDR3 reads TGTGCCGGCCCTAGGACCAGCTACGAGCAGTACTTC. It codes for CAGPRTSYEQYF.

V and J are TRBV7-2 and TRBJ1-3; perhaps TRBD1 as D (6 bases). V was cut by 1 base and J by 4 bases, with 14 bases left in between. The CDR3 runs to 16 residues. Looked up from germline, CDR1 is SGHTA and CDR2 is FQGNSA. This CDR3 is CASSLEAGDKGNTIYF. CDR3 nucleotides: TGTGCCAGCAGCTTAGAAGCAGGGGACAAAGGAAACACCATATATTTT.

Here the CDR3 DNA reads TGTGCCAGTAGTACTTCGTTCAAAGGGGGTCACGAGCAGTACTTC. Amino acid sequence: CASSTSFKGGHEQYF. The chain has TRBV19 and TRBJ2-7; D is perhaps TRBD1 (6 bases). The CDR3 sequence is 15 residues long. The germline gives CDR1 LNHDA, CDR2 SQIVND (reference sequence). V was clipped by 4 bases and J by 5 bases, with 18 bases between them.